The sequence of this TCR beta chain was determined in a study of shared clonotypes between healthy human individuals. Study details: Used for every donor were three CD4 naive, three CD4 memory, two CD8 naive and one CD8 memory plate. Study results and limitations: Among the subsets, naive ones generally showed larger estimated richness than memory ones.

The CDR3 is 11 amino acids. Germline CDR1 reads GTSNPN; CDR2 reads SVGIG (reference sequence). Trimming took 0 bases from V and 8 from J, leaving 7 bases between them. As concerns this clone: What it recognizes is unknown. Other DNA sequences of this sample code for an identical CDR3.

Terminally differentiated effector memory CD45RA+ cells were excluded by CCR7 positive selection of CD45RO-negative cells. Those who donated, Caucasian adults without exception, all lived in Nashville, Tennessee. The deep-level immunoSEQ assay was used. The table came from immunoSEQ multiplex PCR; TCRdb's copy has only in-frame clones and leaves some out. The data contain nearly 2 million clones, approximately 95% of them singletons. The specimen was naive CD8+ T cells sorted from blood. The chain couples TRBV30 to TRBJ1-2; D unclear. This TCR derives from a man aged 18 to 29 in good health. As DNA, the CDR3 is TGTGCCTGGAGTGTTGCGGGGGGCTACACCTTC. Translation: CAWSVAGGYTF.